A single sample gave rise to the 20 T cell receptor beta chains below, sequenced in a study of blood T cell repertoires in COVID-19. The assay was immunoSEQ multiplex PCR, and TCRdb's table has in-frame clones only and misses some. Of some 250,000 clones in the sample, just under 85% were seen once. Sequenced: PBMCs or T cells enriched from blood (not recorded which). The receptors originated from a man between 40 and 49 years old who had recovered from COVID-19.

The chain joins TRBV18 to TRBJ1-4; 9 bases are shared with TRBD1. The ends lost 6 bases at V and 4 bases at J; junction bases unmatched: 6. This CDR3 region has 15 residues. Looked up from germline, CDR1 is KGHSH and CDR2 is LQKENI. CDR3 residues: CASSEQGANNEKLFF. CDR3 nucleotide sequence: TGTGCCAGCTCGGAACAGGGGGCGAATAATGAAAAACTGTTTTTT. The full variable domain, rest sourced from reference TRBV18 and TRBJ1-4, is NAGVMQNPRHLVRRRGQEARLRCSPMKGHSHVYWYRQLPEEGLKFMVYLQKENIIDESGMPKERFSAEFPKEGPSILRIQQVVRGDSAAYFCASSEQGANNEKLFFGSGTQLSVL.

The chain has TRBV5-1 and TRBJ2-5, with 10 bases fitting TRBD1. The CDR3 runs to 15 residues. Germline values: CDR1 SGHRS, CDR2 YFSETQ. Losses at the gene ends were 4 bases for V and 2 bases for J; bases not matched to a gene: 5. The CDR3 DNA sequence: TGCGCCAGCAGCCAGGGACAGGGGCGACAAGAGACCCAGTACTTC. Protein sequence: CASSQGQGRQETQYF.

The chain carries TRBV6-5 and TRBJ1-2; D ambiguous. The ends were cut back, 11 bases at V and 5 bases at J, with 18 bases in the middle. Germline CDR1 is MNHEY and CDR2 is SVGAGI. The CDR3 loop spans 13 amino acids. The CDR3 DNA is TGTGCCGTATCCCCCGGGATTCTGTATGGCTACACCTTC. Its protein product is CAVSPGILYGYTF.

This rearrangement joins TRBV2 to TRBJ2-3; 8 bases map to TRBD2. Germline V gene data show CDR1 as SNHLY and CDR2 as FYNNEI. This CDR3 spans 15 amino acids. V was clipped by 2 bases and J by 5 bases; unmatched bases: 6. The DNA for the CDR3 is TGTGCCAGCAGTGAAAGTAGCGGGGTAATAGATACGCAGTATTTT. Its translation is CASSESSGVIDTQYF.

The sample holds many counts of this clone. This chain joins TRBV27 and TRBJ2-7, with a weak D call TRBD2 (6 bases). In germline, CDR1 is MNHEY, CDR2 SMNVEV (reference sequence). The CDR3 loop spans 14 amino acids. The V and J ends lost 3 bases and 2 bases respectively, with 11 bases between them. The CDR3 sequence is CASSLGGQAYEQYF. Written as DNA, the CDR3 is TGTGCCAGCAGTTTGGGAGGACAAGCCTACGAGCAGTACTTC.

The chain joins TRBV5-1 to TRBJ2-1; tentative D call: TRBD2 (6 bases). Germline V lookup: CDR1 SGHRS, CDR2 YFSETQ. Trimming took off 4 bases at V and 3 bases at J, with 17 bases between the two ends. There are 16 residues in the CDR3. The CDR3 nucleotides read TGCGCCAGCAGCCTAGCGACAGCTCGGAACTACAATGAGCAGTTCTTC. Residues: CASSLATARNYNEQFF.

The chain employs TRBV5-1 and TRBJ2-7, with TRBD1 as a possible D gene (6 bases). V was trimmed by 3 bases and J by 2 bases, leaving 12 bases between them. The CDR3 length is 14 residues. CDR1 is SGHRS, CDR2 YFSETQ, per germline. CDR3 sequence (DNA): TGCGCCAGCAGCTCCTCCAAGGGGGCCTACGAGCAGTACTTC. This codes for CASSSSKGAYEQYF.

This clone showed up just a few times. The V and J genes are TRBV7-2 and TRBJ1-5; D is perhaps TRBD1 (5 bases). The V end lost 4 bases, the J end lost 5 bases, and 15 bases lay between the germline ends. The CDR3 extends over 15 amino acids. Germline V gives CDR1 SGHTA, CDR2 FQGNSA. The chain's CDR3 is CASSSRATDDQPQHF. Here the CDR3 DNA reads TGTGCCAGCAGCTCCCGGGCGACAGACGATCAGCCCCAGCATTTT. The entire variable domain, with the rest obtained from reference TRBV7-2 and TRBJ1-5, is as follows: GAGVSQSPSNKVTEKGKDVELRCDPISGHTALYWYRQSLGQGLEFLIYFQGNSAPDKSGLPSDRFSAERTGGSVSTLTIQRTQQEDSAVYLCASSSRATDDQPQHFGDGTRLSIL.

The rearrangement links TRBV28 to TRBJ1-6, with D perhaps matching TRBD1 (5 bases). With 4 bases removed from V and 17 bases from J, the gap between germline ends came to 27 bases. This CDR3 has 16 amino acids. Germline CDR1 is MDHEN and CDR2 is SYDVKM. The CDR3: CASSSALGQVGDFIHF. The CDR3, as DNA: TGTGCCAGCAGTTCGGCCCTAGGGCAAGTAGGGGACTTCATCCACTTT.

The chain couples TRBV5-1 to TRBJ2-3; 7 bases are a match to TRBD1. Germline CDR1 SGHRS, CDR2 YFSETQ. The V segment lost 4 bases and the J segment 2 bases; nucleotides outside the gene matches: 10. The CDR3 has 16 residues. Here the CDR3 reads CASSLGTGQNTDTQYF. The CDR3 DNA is TGCGCCAGCAGCCTGGGTACGGGACAGAACACAGATACGCAGTATTTT.

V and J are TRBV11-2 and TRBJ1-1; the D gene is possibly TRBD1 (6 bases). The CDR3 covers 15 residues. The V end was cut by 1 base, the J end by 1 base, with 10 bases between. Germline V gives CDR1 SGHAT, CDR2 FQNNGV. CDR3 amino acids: CASSLGDTKNTEAFF. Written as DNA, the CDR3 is TGTGCCAGCAGCTTAGGGGACACAAAGAACACTGAAGCTTTCTTT.

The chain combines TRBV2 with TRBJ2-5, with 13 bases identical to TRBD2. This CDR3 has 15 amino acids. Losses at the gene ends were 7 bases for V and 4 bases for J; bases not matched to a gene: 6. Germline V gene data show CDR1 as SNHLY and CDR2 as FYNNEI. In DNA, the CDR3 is TGTGCCAGCACCCCCAGGACTAGCGGGGGAGAGACCCAGTACTTC. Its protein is CASTPRTSGGETQYF.

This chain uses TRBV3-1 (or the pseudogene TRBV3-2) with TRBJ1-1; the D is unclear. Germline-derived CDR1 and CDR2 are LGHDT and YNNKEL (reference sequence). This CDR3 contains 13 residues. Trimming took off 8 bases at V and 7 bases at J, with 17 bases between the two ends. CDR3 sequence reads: CASSSVLSSEAFF. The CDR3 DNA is TGTGCCAGCTCCTCGGTGTTGAGTAGTGAAGCTTTCTTT.

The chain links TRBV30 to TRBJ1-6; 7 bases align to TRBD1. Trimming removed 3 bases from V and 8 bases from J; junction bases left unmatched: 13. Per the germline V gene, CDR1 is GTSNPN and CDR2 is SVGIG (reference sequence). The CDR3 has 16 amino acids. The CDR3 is CAWSPSTGRLYSPLHF. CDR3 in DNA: TGTGCCTGGAGCCCCTCGACAGGGAGGCTTTATTCACCCCTCCACTTT.

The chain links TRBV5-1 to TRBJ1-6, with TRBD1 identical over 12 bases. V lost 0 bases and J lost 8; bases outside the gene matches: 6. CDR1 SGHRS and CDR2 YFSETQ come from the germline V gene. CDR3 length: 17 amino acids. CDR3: CASSLGPGQGADSPLHF. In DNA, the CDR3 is TGCGCCAGCAGCTTGGGACCGGGACAGGGGGCTGATTCACCCCTCCACTTT.

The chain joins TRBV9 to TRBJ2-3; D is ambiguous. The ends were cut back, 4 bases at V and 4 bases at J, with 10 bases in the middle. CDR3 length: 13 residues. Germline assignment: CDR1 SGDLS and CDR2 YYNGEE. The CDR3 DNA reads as TGTGCCAGCAGCCGAGTCCCCGCAGATACGCAGTATTTT. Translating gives CASSRVPADTQYF.

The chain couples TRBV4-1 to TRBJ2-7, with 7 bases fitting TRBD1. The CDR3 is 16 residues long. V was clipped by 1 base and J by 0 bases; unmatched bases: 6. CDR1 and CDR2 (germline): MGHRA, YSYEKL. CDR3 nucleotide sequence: TGCGCCAGCAGCCAAGTTACAGGGGTTAGCTCCTACGAGCAGTACTTC. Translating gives CASSQVTGVSSYEQYF.

Here the CDR3 reads CASSYDRITGELFF. DNA of the CDR3: TGTGCCAGCAGTTACGACAGAATTACCGGGGAGCTGTTTTTT. The chain joins TRBV6-5 to TRBJ2-2; perhaps TRBD1 as D (5 bases). The germline CDR1 and CDR2 sequences are MNHEY and SVGAGI. Trimming cost V 2 bases and J 5 bases, with 9 bases left between them. CDR3 length: 14 amino acids.

The chain's CDR3 is CASSGQGNGANVLTF. In DNA, the CDR3 is TGTGCCAGCAGTGGGCAGGGAAATGGGGCCAACGTCCTGACTTTC. V usage is TRBV2 and J usage is TRBJ2-6, with D maybe TRBD1 (5 bases). From germline, CDR1 is SNHLY and CDR2 FYNNEI. Trimming pared 4 bases from V and 3 bases from J, leaving 10 bases between. This CDR3 has 15 amino acids.

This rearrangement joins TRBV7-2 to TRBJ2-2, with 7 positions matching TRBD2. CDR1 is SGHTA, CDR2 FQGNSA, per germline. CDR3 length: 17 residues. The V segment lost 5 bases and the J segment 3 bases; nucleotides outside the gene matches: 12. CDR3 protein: CASSPPWGGEDTGELFF. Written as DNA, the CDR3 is TGTGCCAGCAGCCCCCCCTGGGGGGGTGAAGACACCGGGGAGCTGTTTTTT.